Listed here is a single T cell receptor beta chain. Its antigen remains unidentified. No fewer than 7 million PBMCs went into each sample. The source of the sample is a study of blood T cells in healthy people across ages. V was clipped by 0 bases and J by 2 bases, with 12 bases between them. The CDR3 extends over 16 amino acids. In germline, CDR1 is LGHDT, CDR2 YNNKEL (reference sequence). A J-beta primer mix and a sample-barcoded 5' primer were used in a second PCR of about 7 to 11 cycles. Carrying 12 random nucleotides, a template-switch adaptor labeled each individual cDNA molecule. TCRdb reprocessed the 5' RACE reads via MiXCR and lists one record per CDR3 protein. There are 850,000 to 1,300,000 distinct CDR3 sequences in the sample; 45% occur only once, and 15% to 20% lies in the top ten. Study-level results: Across samples, TCR beta diversity tracked strongly with naive T cell percentage. Roughly linear age-related decline in beta diversity appeared, significant by age around 40.

This sequence originates from a woman aged 60-75 years in good health. The specimen was blood. The V gene is TRBV3-1, the J gene TRBJ2-3; D is unclear. The CDR3 region has the DNA TGTGCCAGCAGCCAAGATAACGGGCCATTCACAGATACGCAGTATTTT. Amino acid sequence: CASSQDNGPFTDTQYF.